These 3 T cell receptor beta chains were all obtained from the same sample, sequenced in a study of long-term antiretroviral therapy in people with HIV. Samples were assayed with immunoSEQ v3.0 at survey level. Sequenced by immunoSEQ multiplex PCR; TCRdb stores in-frame clones only, minus some. There are over 15,000 clones in the sample; about 84% occur only once, and approximately 4.8% lies in the top ten. The material was unsorted PBMCs, obtained 0.1 years before starting antiretroviral therapy. The receptors were gathered from a man aged 18 to 30 with HIV.

The V gene is TRBV7-9, the J gene TRBJ2-2; D uncertain. The CDR3 totals 15 residues. Trimming pared 1 base from V and 4 bases from J, leaving 10 bases between. Germline lookup yields CDR1 SEHNR and CDR2 FQNEAQ (reference sequence). The CDR3 nucleotides are TGTGCCAGCAGCTTAGTCGCTGTTTTCACCGGGGAGCTGTTTTTT. Its protein is CASSLVAVFTGELFF.

The V and J genes are TRBV28 and TRBJ2-2; 8 nucleotides line up with TRBD2. Germline loops: CDR1 MDHEN, CDR2 SYDVKM. Trimming at V came to 3 bases and at J to 0 bases, leaving 9 bases not matched to a gene. The CDR3 is made up of 18 amino acids. The DNA of the CDR3 is TGTGCCAGCAGTTTTTTGTCCAGCGGGGGACCGAACACCGGGGAGCTGTTTTTT. Translating it yields CASSFLSSGGPNTGELFF.

As for this clone: Other DNA sequences from this sample encode an identical CDR3 as well. The chain has TRBV5-5 and TRBJ2-1, with no clear D. Germline loops: CDR1 SGHKS, CDR2 YYEKEE (reference sequence). V was shortened by 0 bases and J by 5 bases, with 6 bases between the two germline ends. This CDR3 comprises 13 residues. The CDR3, as DNA: TGTGCCAGCAGCTTGGGGCCTGACAATGAGCAGTTCTTC. This codes for CASSLGPDNEQFF.